The 7 T cell receptor beta chains below all came from one sample that was sequenced in a study of CD8+ T cells in alopecia areata. RNA extraction and reverse transcription yielded cDNA as sequencing template. TCRdb's table, derived via immunoSEQ multiplex PCR, lists solely in-frame clones and lacks some. This sample has some 150,000 clones, with about 56% found just once. The sample's treatment: oral pan-JAK inhibitor, 5-10 mg twice daily. The sequences come from CD8+ T cells sorted from blood, collected at week 4, from a patient treated with tofacitinib. Receptors originate from a human donor with alopecia areata.

This clone was counted between two and nine times. The chain links TRBV6-5 to TRBJ2-7, with D hard to call. In germline, CDR1 is MNHEY, CDR2 SVGAGI. CDR3 length: 14 residues. Trimming cost V 2 bases and J 0 bases, with 8 bases left between them. The CDR3 reads CASSYGLGSYEQYF. The CDR3 bases are TGTGCCAGCAGTTACGGGCTAGGCTCCTACGAGCAGTACTTC.

In the case of this clone: Since a far larger clone is one base different, this is likely a read error. The chain is built from TRBV19 and TRBJ2-1; D is perhaps TRBD2 (6 bases). V lost 3 bases and J 10 bases, leaving 13 bases between the germline ends. This CDR3 region has 13 residues. In germline, CDR1 is LNHDA, CDR2 SQIVND (reference sequence). This CDR3 is CASSMGGPYEQFF. In nucleotides, the CDR3 is TGTGCCAGTAGTATGGGAGGACCCTACGAGCAGTTCTTC.

The rearrangement uses TRBV29-1 and TRBJ1-1, with 9 bases aligning to TRBD1. This CDR3 has 13 amino acids. Germline CDR1 is SQVTM and CDR2 is ANQGSEA. V lost 5 bases and J lost 4; bases outside the gene matches: 5. The CDR3 spells CSVPADRGTEAFF. The CDR3 DNA reads as TGCAGCGTTCCCGCGGACAGGGGCACTGAAGCTTTCTTT.

The chain couples TRBV6-5 to TRBJ1-1; D gene uncertain. Trimming pared 4 bases from V and 1 base from J, leaving 13 bases between. CDR1 MNHEY and CDR2 SVGAGI come from the germline V gene. This CDR3 has 15 amino acids. CDR3 in DNA: TGTGCCAGCAGTTCGCTGATCAGCGGGAACACTGAAGCTTTCTTT. This gives the protein CASSSLISGNTEAFF.

This sequence joins TRBV9 and TRBJ1-5; possibly TRBD1 for D (5 bases). Germline lookup yields CDR1 SGDLS and CDR2 YYNGEE. The CDR3 loop spans 15 amino acids. V lost 4 bases and J 3 bases, leaving 14 bases between the germline ends. The CDR3, as DNA: TGTGCCAGCAGCCCCCGGGACGGCGACAATCAGCCCCAGCATTTT. Translation gives CASSPRDGDNQPQHF.

This sequence joins TRBV7-8 and TRBJ1-1; 9 bases align to TRBD1. V dropped 4 bases and J dropped 8; count of bases not matched to a gene: 5. Germline CDR1 is SGHVS and CDR2 is FQNEAQ. This CDR3 comprises 13 residues. The CDR3 coding sequence is TGTGCCAGCAGCTCCTACAGGGGGCAAGAAGCTTTCTTT. Its protein is CASSSYRGQEAFF.

The CDR3 is CASLDPWGTQYF. In DNA form, the CDR3 reads TGTGCCAGCTTAGATCCCTGGGGCACGCAGTATTTT. The gene calls are TRBV7-9 and TRBJ2-3; a weak D match, TRBD1 (5 bases). This CDR3 has 12 residues. The germline V and J ends were trimmed by 8 bases and 9 bases, with 15 bases remaining between them. The germline V gene encodes CDR1 SEHNR and CDR2 FQNEAQ (reference sequence).